These 24 T cell receptor beta chains were sequenced from one sample in a study of blood T cell repertoires in COVID-19. The method was immunoSEQ multiplex PCR; TCRdb's version includes in-frame clones alone and lacks a portion of them. The table shows about 87,000 clones, with about 85% occurring only once. The sequenced sample was peripheral blood. These receptors originate from an elderly woman with COVID-19, enrolled during active disease.

The chain joins TRBV24-1 to TRBJ2-1; no firm D call. Germline V gene data show CDR1 as KGHDR and CDR2 as SFDVKD. The CDR3 contains 13 residues. The V gene lost 4 bases and the J gene lost 1 base, with 4 bases spanning the gap. The CDR3 DNA sequence: TGTGCCACCAGTGACAGGTCCTACAATGAGCAGTTCTTC. It is translated as CATSDRSYNEQFF.

The chain uses TRBV5-1 and TRBJ2-1, with 9 nucleotides matching TRBD2. This CDR3 is built from 15 residues. Trimming cost V 0 bases and J 7 bases; bases outside gene matches: 5. The germline V gene has CDR1 SGHRS and CDR2 YFSETQ. The CDR3 bases are TGCGCCAGCAGCTTGGAGGCGGGAGGGCGGAATGAGCAGTTCTTC. Translating gives CASSLEAGGRNEQFF. Drawing the rest from reference TRBV5-1 and TRBJ2-1, the complete variable domain is KAGVTQTPRYLIKTRGQQVTLSCSPISGHRSVSWYQQTPGQGLQFLFEYFSETQRNKGNFPGRFSGRQFSNSRSEMNVSTLELGDSALYLCASSLEAGGRNEQFFGPGTRLTVL.

Details on this clone: The same CDR3 also results from other DNA sequences found in this sample. This chain uses TRBV18 with TRBJ2-5; TRBD2 matches at 15 bases. The V gene end was trimmed by 6 bases and the J gene end by 3 bases; junction bases not matched to a gene: 5. CDR1 and CDR2 (germline): KGHSH, LQKENI. The CDR3 spans 16 residues. This CDR3 is CASSPGLAGGEETQYF. CDR3 in DNA: TGTGCCAGCTCCCCCGGACTAGCGGGGGGGGAAGAGACCCAGTACTTC. Combining the CDR3 with reference TRBV18 and TRBJ2-5 gives the whole variable domain NAGVMQNPRHLVRRRGQEARLRCSPMKGHSHVYWYRQLPEEGLKFMVYLQKENIIDESGMPKERFSAEFPKEGPSILRIQQVVRGDSAAYFCASSPGLAGGEETQYFGPGTRLLVL.

This chain uses TRBV30 with TRBJ1-5; possibly TRBD1 for D (5 bases). The CDR3 has 12 amino acids. V dropped 4 bases and J dropped 5 bases, with 9 bases sitting between them. Germline assignment: CDR1 GTSNPN and CDR2 SVGIG (reference sequence). CDR3 loop: CAWNLQDQPQHF. The CDR3 DNA reads as TGTGCCTGGAACTTACAGGATCAGCCCCAGCATTTT. Looking up the rest from reference TRBV30 and TRBJ1-5 gives the full variable domain: SQTIHQWPATLVQPVGSPLSLECTVEGTSNPNLYWYRQAAGRGLQLLFYSVGIGQISSEVPQNLSASRPQDRQFILSSKKLLLSDSGFYLCAWNLQDQPQHFGDGTRLSIL.

The chain has TRBV9 and TRBJ2-3; the match to TRBD2 covers 9 bases. V lost 0 bases, J lost 6 bases, and 5 bases stayed unmatched. This CDR3 spans 15 amino acids. Per the germline V gene, CDR1 is SGDLS and CDR2 is YYNGEE. The CDR3 DNA follows: TGTGCCAGCAGCGTAGCGCCTAGCGGGACCGATACGCAGTATTTT. Translation gives CASSVAPSGTDTQYF.

The chain joins TRBV30 to TRBJ1-2, with 9 bases fitting TRBD1. CDR1 is GTSNPN and CDR2 is SVGIG in the germline V gene (reference sequence). This CDR3 is built from 14 residues. Trimming removed 1 base from V and 7 bases from J; junction bases left unmatched: 7. The CDR3 DNA sequence: TGTGCCTGGAGTGCAACACAGGGGGCAGGTGGCTACACCTTC. It is translated as CAWSATQGAGGYTF.

The gene calls are TRBV24-1 and TRBJ1-2; D is ambiguous. This CDR3 region has 14 residues. The germline gives CDR1 KGHDR, CDR2 SFDVKD. Trimming pared 2 bases from V and 3 bases from J, leaving 9 bases between. The CDR3 is CATSDSGGDYGYTF. CDR3 coding DNA: TGTGCCACCAGTGATTCGGGCGGGGACTATGGCTACACCTTC.

The DNA for the CDR3 is TGTGCCAGCAGCCTCATGCGGGGGGGAGCTCAAAAGTTCTTC. Translation gives CASSLMRGGAQKFF. This chain uses TRBV27 with TRBJ2-1; 9 bases agree with TRBD2. The CDR3 totals 14 residues. J lost 14 bases, V lost 6 bases, and 14 bases had no gene match. The germline V gene has CDR1 MNHEY and CDR2 SMNVEV (reference sequence).

This sequence joins TRBV5-5 and TRBJ1-1, with 8 positions matching TRBD1. Germline loops: CDR1 SGHKS, CDR2 YYEKEE (reference sequence). The CDR3 runs 15 residues. Trimming cost V 3 bases and J 5 bases; bases outside gene matches: 9. CDR3 loop: CASSWPGQGLTEAFF. In DNA, the CDR3 is TGTGCCAGCAGCTGGCCCGGACAGGGATTAACTGAAGCTTTCTTT.

The gene calls are TRBV5-1 and TRBJ2-5; D unresolved. The ends were cut back, 0 bases at V and 5 bases at J, with 14 bases in the middle. CDR1 is SGHRS, CDR2 YFSETQ, per germline. The CDR3 is 15 amino acids. CDR3 nucleotides: TGCGCCAGCAGCTTGGCCAGAGGAGTAGCCGAGACCCAGTACTTC. Protein sequence: CASSLARGVAETQYF.

The CDR3 DNA reads as TGTGCCAGTAGTAAAGGACTAGCGAAGACCACAGATACGCAGTATTTT. Protein product: CASSKGLAKTTDTQYF. This rearrangement joins TRBV19 to TRBJ2-3; 9 bases agree with TRBD2. Losses at the gene ends were 4 bases for V and 2 bases for J; bases not matched to a gene: 7. The CDR3 has 16 residues. Germline loops: CDR1 LNHDA, CDR2 SQIVND (reference sequence). Based on the CDR3 plus reference TRBV19 and TRBJ2-3, the full variable domain is DGGITQSPKYLFRKEGQNVTLSCEQNLNHDAMYWYRQDPGQGLRLIYYSQIVNDFQKGDIAEGYSVSREKKESFPLTVTSAQKNPTAFYLCASSKGLAKTTDTQYFGPGTRLTVL.

This clone came up a few times. The rearrangement links TRBV28 to TRBJ1-2, with 7 positions matching TRBD1. Germline V gene data show CDR1 as MDHEN and CDR2 as SYDVKM. The J segment lost 5 bases and the V segment lost 6 bases, leaving 9 bases of the junction unmatched. The CDR3 is made up of 14 amino acids. The CDR3 reads CASRLQGGAYGYTF. CDR3 DNA: TGTGCCAGCAGATTGCAGGGGGGAGCGTATGGCTACACCTTC.

The chain employs TRBV27 and TRBJ2-7; 7 bases align to TRBD1. V gave up 0 bases and J gave up 3 bases; unmatched junction bases: 8. CDR1 is MNHEY and CDR2 is SMNVEV in the germline V gene (reference sequence). This CDR3 region has 16 residues. The CDR3 sequence is CASSLSPTGVGYEQYF. The CDR3 region has the DNA TGTGCCAGCAGTTTATCCCCAACAGGGGTTGGCTACGAGCAGTACTTC.

This clone was seen only once. V gene TRBV28 combines with J gene TRBJ2-1; 11 bases map to TRBD2. V dropped 6 bases and J dropped 4; count of bases not matched to a gene: 5. Germline CDR1 is MDHEN and CDR2 is SYDVKM. The CDR3 spans 15 residues. CDR3 protein: CASSTTSGSYNEQFF. CDR3 sequence (DNA): TGTGCCAGCAGCACTACTAGCGGGAGTTACAATGAGCAGTTCTTC.

This clone turned up a few times. This chain joins TRBV10-1 and TRBJ1-4, with unresolved D. V gave up 6 bases and J gave up 7 bases, with 9 bases separating them. This CDR3 has 12 amino acids. Germline CDR1 WNHNN, CDR2 SYGVQD (reference sequence). The CDR3 nucleotides are TGCGCCAGCAGCCGTGGGAGTGAAAAACTGTTTTTT. Residues: CASSRGSEKLFF.

This sequence joins TRBV27 and TRBJ2-1; possible D gene TRBD2, 6 bases. The CDR3 is 15 residues long. With 8 bases removed from V and 1 base from J, the gap between germline ends came to 15 bases. Germline assignment: CDR1 MNHEY and CDR2 SMNVEV (reference sequence). The CDR3 reads CASGPGTPSYNEQFF. The CDR3 nucleotides read TGTGCCAGCGGACCCGGGACTCCGTCCTACAATGAGCAGTTCTTC.

This sequence joins TRBV29-1 and TRBJ2-5; weak D call: TRBD2 (6 bases). CDR3 length: 17 residues. Germline CDR1 SQVTM, CDR2 ANQGSEA. The V and J ends lost 0 bases and 3 bases respectively, with 20 bases between them. The CDR3 reads CSVEDQVGGGNKETQYF. CDR3 DNA sequence: TGCAGCGTTGAAGATCAGGTTGGTGGGGGGAACAAAGAGACCCAGTACTTC.

The V gene is TRBV10-3, the J gene TRBJ1-1; unclear D gene. The V gene's germline CDR1 is ENHRY and CDR2 SYGVKD. The V and J ends lost 7 bases and 0 bases respectively, with 9 bases between them. The CDR3 has 13 amino acids. The CDR3 DNA reads as TGTGCCATCATGTTTGCAGTGAACACTGAAGCTTTCTTT. It encodes CAIMFAVNTEAFF.

This clone was seen once. This sequence joins TRBV18 and TRBJ1-5; TRBD1 might be the D (6 bases). The length of the CDR3 is 15 residues. The germline V gene has CDR1 KGHSH and CDR2 LQKENI. V lost 1 base and J lost 3, with 10 bases in between. The CDR3 loop reads CASSPLQGINQPQHF. The CDR3 coding sequence is TGTGCCAGCTCACCACTCCAGGGGATCAATCAGCCCCAGCATTTT.

The chain recombines TRBV27 with TRBJ1-2, with a weak D call TRBD1 (6 bases). The CDR3 runs 13 residues. Trimming shortened V by 5 bases and J by 8 bases, and 15 bases separated the two germline ends. Germline assignment: CDR1 MNHEY and CDR2 SMNVEV (reference sequence). The CDR3 DNA reads as TGTGCCAGCAGTGGACAGTCCCGACGGGGCTACACCTTC. This translates into CASSGQSRRGYTF.

Only a few counts were recorded for this clone. The V call is TRBV10-3, the J call TRBJ2-5, with 8 bases fitting TRBD1. J was trimmed by 5 bases and V by 2 bases; bases with no gene match: 10. CDR1 and CDR2 (germline): ENHRY, SYGVKD. The CDR3 is 16 amino acids. CDR3 loop: CAISETRTGNWETQYF. In DNA, the CDR3 is TGTGCCATCAGTGAGACCCGGACAGGGAATTGGGAGACCCAGTACTTC.

The chain links TRBV2 to TRBJ2-3, with 8 bases lining up with TRBD1. J was trimmed by 0 bases and V by 6 bases; bases with no gene match: 5. The CDR3 sequence is 15 residues long. Germline assignment: CDR1 SNHLY and CDR2 FYNNEI. The CDR3 DNA reads TGTGCCAGCAGCCCCCGGGACAGGAGCACAGATACGCAGTATTTT. Protein: CASSPRDRSTDTQYF. The whole variable domain, remainder taken from reference TRBV2 and TRBJ2-3, is EPEVTQTPSHQVTQMGQEVILRCVPISNHLYFYWYRQILGQKVEFLVSFYNNEISEKSEIFDDQFSVERPDGSNFTLKIRSTKLEDSAMYFCASSPRDRSTDTQYFGPGTRLTVL.

This clone was seen a few times. The chain uses TRBV24-1 and TRBJ2-5, with D possibly matching TRBD1 (5 bases). V gave up 6 bases and J gave up 0 bases, with 7 bases separating them. The CDR3 runs to 13 residues. Germline lookup yields CDR1 KGHDR and CDR2 SFDVKD. CDR3 DNA: TGTGCCACCAGTTCAGGGCACCAAGAGACCCAGTACTTC. It specifies CATSSGHQETQYF.

This rearrangement joins TRBV18 to TRBJ1-5; D call uncertain. V was pared by 5 bases and J by 3 bases, with 8 bases between. In germline, CDR1 is KGHSH, CDR2 LQKENI. The CDR3 length is 13 residues. CDR3 DNA: TGTGCCAGCTCAAAACAGCTCAATCAGCCCCAGCATTTT. Translation gives CASSKQLNQPQHF.